The clone carrying this T cell receptor beta chain has at least ten counts. Its target is unknown. The data belong to a study of T cell repertoires in cytomegalovirus infection. Across the study: The authors relied on CMV epitopes, both recently identified HLA-C-restricted and well-studied HLA-B-restricted. Signatures in public TCR beta sequences pointed to both CMV infection and matching HLA type.

A single record per CDR3 protein comes from TCRdb applying MiXCR to the reads. The sample includes under 850,000 distinct CDR3 sequences, roughly 36% seen only once; the top ten take about 20%. The CDR3 spans 14 residues. Germline lookup yields CDR1 SGHTA and CDR2 FQGNSA. Trimming stripped 5 bases from V and 5 bases from J, with 15 bases between. The V gene is TRBV7-2, the J gene TRBJ2-5; D may be TRBD2 (5 bases). The source is a human donor in good health (CMV status not recorded). Some clones in this sample may be carry-over from other donors' samples. Sample: cultured PBMCs, taken from culture after CMV antigen stimulation. Here the CDR3 reads CASSRRRDWETQYF. CDR3 DNA sequence: TGTGCCAGCAGCCGTAGACGGGATTGGGAGACCCAGTACTTC.